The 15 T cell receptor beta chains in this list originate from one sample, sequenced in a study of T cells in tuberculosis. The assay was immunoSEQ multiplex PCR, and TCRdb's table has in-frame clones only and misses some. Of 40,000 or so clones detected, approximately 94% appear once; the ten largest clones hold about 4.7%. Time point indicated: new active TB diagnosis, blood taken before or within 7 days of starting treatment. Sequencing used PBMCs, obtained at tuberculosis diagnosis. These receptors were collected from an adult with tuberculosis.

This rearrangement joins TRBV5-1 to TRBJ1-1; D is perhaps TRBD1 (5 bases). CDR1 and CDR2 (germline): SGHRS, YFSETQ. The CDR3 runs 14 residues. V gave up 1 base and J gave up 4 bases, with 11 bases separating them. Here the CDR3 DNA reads TGCGCCAGCAGCTTGTTGATTGGGGCCACTGAAGCTTTCTTT. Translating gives CASSLLIGATEAFF.

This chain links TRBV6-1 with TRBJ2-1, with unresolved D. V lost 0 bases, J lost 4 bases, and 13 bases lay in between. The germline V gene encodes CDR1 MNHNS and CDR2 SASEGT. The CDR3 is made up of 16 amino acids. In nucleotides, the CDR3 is TGTGCCAGCAGTGAAGCTCTGCGCGGCACGTACAATGAGCAGTTCTTC. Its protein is CASSEALRGTYNEQFF.

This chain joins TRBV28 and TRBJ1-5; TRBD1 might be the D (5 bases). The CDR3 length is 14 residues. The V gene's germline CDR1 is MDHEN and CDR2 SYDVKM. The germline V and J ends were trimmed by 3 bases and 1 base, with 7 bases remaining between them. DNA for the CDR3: TGTGCCAGCAGTTTCGGGGGGAGCAATCAGCCCCAGCATTTT. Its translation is CASSFGGSNQPQHF.

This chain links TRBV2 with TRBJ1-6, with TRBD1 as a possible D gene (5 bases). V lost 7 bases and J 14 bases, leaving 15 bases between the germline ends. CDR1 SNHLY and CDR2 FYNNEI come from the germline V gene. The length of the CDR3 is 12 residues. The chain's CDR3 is CASKVAGWTLHF. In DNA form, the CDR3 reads TGTGCCAGCAAGGTGGCAGGGTGGACCCTCCACTTT.

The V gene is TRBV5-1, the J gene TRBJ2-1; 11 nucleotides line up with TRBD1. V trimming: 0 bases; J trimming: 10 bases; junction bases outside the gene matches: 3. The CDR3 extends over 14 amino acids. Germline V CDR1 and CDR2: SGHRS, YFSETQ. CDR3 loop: CASSLGTGGGEQFF. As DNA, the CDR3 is TGCGCCAGCAGCTTGGGGACAGGGGGCGGAGAGCAGTTCTTC.

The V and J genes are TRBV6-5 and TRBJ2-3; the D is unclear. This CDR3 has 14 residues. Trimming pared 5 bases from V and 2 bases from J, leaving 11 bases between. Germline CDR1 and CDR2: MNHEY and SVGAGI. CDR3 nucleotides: TGTGCCAGCAGTAAAGGCAGGTACACAGATACGCAGTATTTT. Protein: CASSKGRYTDTQYF.

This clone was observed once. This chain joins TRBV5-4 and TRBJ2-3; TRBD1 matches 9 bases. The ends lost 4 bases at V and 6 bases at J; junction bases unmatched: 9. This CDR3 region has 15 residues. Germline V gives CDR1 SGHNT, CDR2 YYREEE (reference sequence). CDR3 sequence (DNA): TGTGCCAGCAGCACTGGGACAGGGATTATCGATACGCAGTATTTT. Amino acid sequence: CASSTGTGIIDTQYF.

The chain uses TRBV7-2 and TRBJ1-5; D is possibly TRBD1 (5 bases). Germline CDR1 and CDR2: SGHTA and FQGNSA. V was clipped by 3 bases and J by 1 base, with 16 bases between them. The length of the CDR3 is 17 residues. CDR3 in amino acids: CASSFRAREVSNQPQHF. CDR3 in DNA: TGTGCCAGCAGCTTTAGGGCCAGGGAAGTAAGCAATCAGCCCCAGCATTTT.

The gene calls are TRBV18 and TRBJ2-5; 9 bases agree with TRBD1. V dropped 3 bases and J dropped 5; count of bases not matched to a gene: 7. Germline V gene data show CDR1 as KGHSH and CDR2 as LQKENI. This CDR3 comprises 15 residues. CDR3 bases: TGTGCCAGCTCACCGCAAACAGGGGGCGCGGAGACCCAGTACTTC. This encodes CASSPQTGGAETQYF.

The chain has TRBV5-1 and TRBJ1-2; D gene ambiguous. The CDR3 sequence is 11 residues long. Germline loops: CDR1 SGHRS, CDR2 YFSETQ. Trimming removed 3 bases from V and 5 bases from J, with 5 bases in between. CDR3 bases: TGCGCCAGCAGCTCCGAGTATGGCTACACCTTC. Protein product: CASSSEYGYTF.

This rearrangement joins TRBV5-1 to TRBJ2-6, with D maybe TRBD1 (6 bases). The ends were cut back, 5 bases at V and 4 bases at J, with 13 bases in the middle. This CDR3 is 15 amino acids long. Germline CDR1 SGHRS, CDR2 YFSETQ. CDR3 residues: CASSTTGTGANVLTF. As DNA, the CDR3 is TGCGCCAGCAGTACCACAGGGACCGGGGCCAACGTCCTGACTTTC.

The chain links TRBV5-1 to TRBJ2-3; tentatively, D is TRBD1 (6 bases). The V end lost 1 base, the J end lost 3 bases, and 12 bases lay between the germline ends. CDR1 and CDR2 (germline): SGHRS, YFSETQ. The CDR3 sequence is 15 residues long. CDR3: CASSLRGMITDTQYF. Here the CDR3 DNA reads TGCGCCAGCAGCTTGAGGGGGATGATAACAGATACGCAGTATTTT.

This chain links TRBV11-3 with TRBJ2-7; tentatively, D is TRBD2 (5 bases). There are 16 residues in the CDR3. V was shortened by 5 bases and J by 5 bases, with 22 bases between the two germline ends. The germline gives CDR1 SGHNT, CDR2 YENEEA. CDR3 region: CASSLGLVVGENEQYF. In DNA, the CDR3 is TGTGCCAGCAGCCTAGGGTTGGTCGTCGGGGAGAACGAGCAGTACTTC.

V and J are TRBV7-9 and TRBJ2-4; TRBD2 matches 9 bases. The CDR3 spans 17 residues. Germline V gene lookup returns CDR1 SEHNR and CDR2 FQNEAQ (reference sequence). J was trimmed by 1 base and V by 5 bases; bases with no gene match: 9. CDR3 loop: CASSPGSSGGAKNIQYF. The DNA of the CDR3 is TGTGCCAGCAGCCCCGGGTCAAGCGGGGGGGCCAAAAACATTCAGTACTTC.

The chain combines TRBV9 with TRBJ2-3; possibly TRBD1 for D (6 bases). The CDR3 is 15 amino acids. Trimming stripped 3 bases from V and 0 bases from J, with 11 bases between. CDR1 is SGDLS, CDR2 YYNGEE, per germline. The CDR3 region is CASSAGTTSTDTQYF. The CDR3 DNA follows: TGTGCCAGCAGCGCGGGGACAACTAGCACAGATACGCAGTATTTT.